Reported below is one T cell receptor beta chain. What it recognizes is unknown. Method: immunoSEQ multiplex PCR; TCRdb's copy keeps in-frame clones and lacks some. The data show 150,000 to 200,000 clones, around nine tenths seen once. The data belong to a study of cytomegalovirus exposure and HLA in healthy donors. Study-level findings and limits: Under in vitro conditions, three CMV-associated chains were confirmed as specific for CMV antigens.

The CDR3 is made up of 13 amino acids. The V gene's germline CDR1 is GTSNPN and CDR2 SVGIG (reference sequence). The ends were cut back, 3 bases at V and 4 bases at J, with 12 bases in the middle. Sequencing used PBMCs. The gene calls are TRBV30 and TRBJ2-5, with D unresolved. The sequence derives from a man younger than 35 in good health and CMV-seropositive. CDR3 coding DNA: TGTGCCTGGAGGCGGCCGAACACAGAGACCCAGTACTTC. Its protein product is CAWRRPNTETQYF.